This TCR beta chain is drawn from a study of blood T cell repertoires in COVID-19. This CDR3 spans 17 amino acids. V trimming: 3 bases; J trimming: 1 base; junction bases outside the gene matches: 4. Germline V gene lookup returns CDR1 MNHEY and CDR2 SMNVEV (reference sequence). During active infection, Seattle patients enrolled and were then monitored through disease. Here immunoSEQ multiplex PCR was the method, and the copy in TCRdb shows in-frame clones only, minus some. The sample contains a few hundred thousand clones, approximately 87% of which appear only once. The clonotype was recovered from a woman aged 25 to 39 with COVID-19, enrolled during active disease. The source material was peripheral blood. The chain couples TRBV27 to TRBJ2-1, with TRBD2 identical over 12 bases. The CDR3: CASSFRLAGVSYNEQFF. CDR3 sequence (DNA): TGTGCCAGCAGTTTCCGACTAGCGGGAGTATCCTACAATGAGCAGTTCTTC.